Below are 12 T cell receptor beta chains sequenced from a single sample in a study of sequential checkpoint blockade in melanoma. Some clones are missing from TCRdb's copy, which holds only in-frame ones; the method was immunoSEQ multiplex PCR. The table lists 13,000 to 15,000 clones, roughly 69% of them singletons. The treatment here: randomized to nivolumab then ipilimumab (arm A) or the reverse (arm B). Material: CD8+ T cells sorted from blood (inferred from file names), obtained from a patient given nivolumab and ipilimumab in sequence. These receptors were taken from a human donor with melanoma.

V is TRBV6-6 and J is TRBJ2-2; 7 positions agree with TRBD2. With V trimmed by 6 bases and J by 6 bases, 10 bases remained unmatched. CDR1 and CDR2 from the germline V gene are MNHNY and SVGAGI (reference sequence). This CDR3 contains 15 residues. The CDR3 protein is CASRPSAGESGELFF. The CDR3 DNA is TGTGCCAGCAGGCCGTCGGCGGGAGAGTCCGGGGAGCTGTTTTTT.

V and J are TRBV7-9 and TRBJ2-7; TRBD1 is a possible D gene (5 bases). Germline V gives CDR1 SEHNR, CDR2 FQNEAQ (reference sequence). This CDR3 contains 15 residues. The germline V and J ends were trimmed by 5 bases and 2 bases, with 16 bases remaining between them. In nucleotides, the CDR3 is TGTGCCAGCAGCCCGACCCCGACAGTTGCCTACGAGCAGTACTTC. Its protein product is CASSPTPTVAYEQYF. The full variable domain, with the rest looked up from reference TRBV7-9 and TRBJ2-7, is DTGVSQNPRHKITKRGQNVTFRCDPISEHNRLYWYRQTLGQGPEFLTYFQNEAQLEKSRLLSDRFSAERPKGSFSTLEIQRTEQGDSAMYLCASSPTPTVAYEQYFGPGTRLTVT.

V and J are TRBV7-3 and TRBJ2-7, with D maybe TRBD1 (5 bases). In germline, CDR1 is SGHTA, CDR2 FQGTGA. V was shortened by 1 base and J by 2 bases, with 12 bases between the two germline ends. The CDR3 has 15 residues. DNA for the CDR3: TGTGCCAGCAGCTTAAGGCCAGGGCCCACCTACGAGCAGTACTTC. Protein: CASSLRPGPTYEQYF.

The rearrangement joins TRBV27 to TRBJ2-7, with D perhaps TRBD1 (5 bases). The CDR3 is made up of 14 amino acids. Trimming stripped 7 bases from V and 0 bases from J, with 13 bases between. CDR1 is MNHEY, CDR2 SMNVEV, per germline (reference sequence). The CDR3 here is CASTPRTGSYEQYF. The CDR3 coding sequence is TGTGCCAGCACCCCCCGAACAGGCTCCTACGAGCAGTACTTC.

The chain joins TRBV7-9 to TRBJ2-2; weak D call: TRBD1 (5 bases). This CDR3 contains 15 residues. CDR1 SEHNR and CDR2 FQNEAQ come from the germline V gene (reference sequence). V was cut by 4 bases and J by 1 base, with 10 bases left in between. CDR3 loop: CASSSGHLNTGELFF. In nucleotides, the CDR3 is TGTGCCAGCAGCTCCGGACACCTGAACACCGGGGAGCTGTTTTTT.

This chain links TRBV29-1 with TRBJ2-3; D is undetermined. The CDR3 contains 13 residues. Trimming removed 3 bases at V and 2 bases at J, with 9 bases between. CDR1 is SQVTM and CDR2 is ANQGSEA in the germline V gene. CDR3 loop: CSVEGSYTDTQYF. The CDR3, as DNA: TGCAGCGTTGAGGGCAGCTACACAGATACGCAGTATTTT.

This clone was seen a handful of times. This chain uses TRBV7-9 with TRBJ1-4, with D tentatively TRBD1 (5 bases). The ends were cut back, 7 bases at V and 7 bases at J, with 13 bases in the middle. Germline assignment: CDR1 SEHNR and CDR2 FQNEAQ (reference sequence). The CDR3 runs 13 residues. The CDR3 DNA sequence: TGTGCCAGCACCCCTGGGGGGGTTGAAAAACTGTTTTTT. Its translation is CASTPGGVEKLFF.

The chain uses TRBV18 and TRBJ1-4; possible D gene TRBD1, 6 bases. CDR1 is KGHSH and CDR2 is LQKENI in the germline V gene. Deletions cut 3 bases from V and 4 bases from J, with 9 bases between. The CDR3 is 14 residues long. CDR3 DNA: TGTGCCAGCTCACCTCCCAGGGGTAATGAAAAACTGTTTTTT. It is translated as CASSPPRGNEKLFF.

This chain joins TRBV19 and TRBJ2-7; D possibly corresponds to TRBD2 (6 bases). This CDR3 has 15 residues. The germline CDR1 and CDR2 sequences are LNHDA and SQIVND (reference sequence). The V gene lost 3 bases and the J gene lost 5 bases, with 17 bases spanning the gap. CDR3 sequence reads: CASSIGTSSLDEQYF. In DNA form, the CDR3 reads TGTGCCAGTAGTATCGGTACTAGCTCACTGGACGAGCAGTACTTC.

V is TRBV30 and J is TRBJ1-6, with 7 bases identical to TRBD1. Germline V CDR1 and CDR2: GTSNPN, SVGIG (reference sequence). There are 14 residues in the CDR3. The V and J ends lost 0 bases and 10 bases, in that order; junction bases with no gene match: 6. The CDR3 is CAWSVSGGFSPLHF. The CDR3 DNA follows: TGTGCCTGGAGTGTGTCAGGGGGTTTCTCACCCCTCCACTTT.

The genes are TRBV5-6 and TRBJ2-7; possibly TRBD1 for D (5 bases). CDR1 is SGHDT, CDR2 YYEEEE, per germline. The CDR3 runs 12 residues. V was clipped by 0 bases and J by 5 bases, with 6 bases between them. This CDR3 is CASSLARDEQYF. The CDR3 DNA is TGTGCCAGCAGCTTGGCCAGGGACGAGCAGTACTTC.

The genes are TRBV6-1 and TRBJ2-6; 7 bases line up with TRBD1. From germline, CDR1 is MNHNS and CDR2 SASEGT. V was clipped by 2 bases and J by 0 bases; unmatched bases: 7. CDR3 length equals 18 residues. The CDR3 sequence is CASSELWDRYSGANVLTF. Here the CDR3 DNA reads TGTGCCAGCAGTGAACTATGGGACAGATACTCTGGGGCCAACGTCCTGACTTTC.